These 32 T cell receptor beta chains originate from one sample sequenced in a study of T cells in Graves' hyperthyroidism and ophthalmopathy. The source material, RNA transcripts, was used to amplify TCR beta CDR3 regions. In the first-round RT-PCR of the TCR CDR3, the HTBI primer set was used. A single record per CDR3 protein comes from TCRdb applying MiXCR to the multiplex PCR reads. The sample lists about 720,000 distinct CDR3 sequences, around 20% occurring once. The specimen was blood. The receptors stem from a woman in her forties or fifties with Graves' hyperthyroidism that later progressed to Graves' ophthalmopathy.

Many counts were recorded for this clonotype. The rearrangement joins TRBV3-1 to TRBJ2-2, with 7 bases aligning to TRBD2. Germline V CDR1 and CDR2: LGHDT, YNNKEL (reference sequence). This CDR3 is 16 amino acids long. With 4 bases clipped from V and 3 bases from J, the junction kept 8 bases outside the gene matches. This chain's CDR3 is CASSPRLAPDTGELFF. The CDR3 DNA sequence: TGTGCCAGCAGCCCAAGACTAGCCCCCGACACCGGGGAGCTGTTTTTT. Filled out from reference TRBV3-1 and TRBJ2-2, the complete variable domain reads DTAVSQTPKYLVTQMGNDKSIKCEQNLGHDTMYWYKQDSKKFLKIMFSYNNKELIINETVPNRFSPKSPDKAHLNLHINSLELGDSAVYFCASSPRLAPDTGELFFGEGSRLTVL.

The CDR3 bases are TGTTTCGTTGGGGCGGGCACCGGGGAGCTGTTTTTT. Its protein is CFVGAGTGELFF. The chain couples TRBV7-9 to TRBJ2-2; D is perhaps TRBD1 or TRBD2 (5 bases each). The CDR3 length is 12 residues. The germline V gene encodes CDR1 SEHNR and CDR2 FQNEAQ (reference sequence).

This clonotype was observed a handful of times. The J gene is TRBJ1-3, the V gene TRBV6-2 or TRBV6-3, with D uncertain. The germline V gene encodes CDR1 MNHEY and CDR2 SVGEGT. The CDR3 contains 14 residues. The germline V and J ends were trimmed by 8 bases and 2 bases, with 13 bases remaining between them. The CDR3 loop reads CASLSRPTGNTIYF. The CDR3 DNA reads TGTGCCAGCCTGTCTCGACCAACTGGAAACACCATATATTTT.

Turning to this clonotype: A junction boundary mismatches the germline segment, possibly from a read error. The chain employs TRBV3-1 and TRBJ1-5; D unresolved. CDR1 LGHDT and CDR2 YNNKEL come from the germline V gene (reference sequence). The CDR3 is made up of 13 amino acids. As DNA, the CDR3 is TGTTCCAGCAGCTTTGAGCGGGATCAGCCCCAGCATTTT. Translating it yields CSSSFERDQPQHF. The full variable domain, with the rest looked up from reference TRBV3-1 and TRBJ1-5, is DTAVSQTPKYLVTQMGNDKSIKCEQNLGHDTMYWYKQDSKKFLKIMFSYNNKELIINETVPNRFSPKSPDKAHLNLHINSLELGDSAVYFCSSSFERDQPQHFGDGTRLSIL.

The CDR3 DNA follows: TGTGCCAGCAGCTTGTCAAACAGGGGATTTAGCTCCTACGAGCAGTACTTC. The encoded protein is CASSLSNRGFSSYEQYF. The chain combines TRBV7-9 with TRBJ2-7; 7 bases align to TRBD1. Germline lookup yields CDR1 SEHNR and CDR2 FQNEAQ (reference sequence). The CDR3 spans 17 residues. The ends lost 3 bases at V and 0 bases at J; junction bases unmatched: 11. Variable domain in full (rest from reference TRBV7-9 and TRBJ2-7): DTGVSQNPRHKITKRGQNVTFRCDPISEHNRLYWYRQTLGQGPEFLTYFQNEAQLEKSRLLSDRFSAERPKGSFSTLEIQRTEQGDSAMYLCASSLSNRGFSSYEQYFGPGTRLTVT.

The chain is built from TRBV7-3 and TRBJ2-2; 9 nucleotides line up with TRBD1. The CDR3 extends over 16 amino acids. The V gene end was trimmed by 2 bases and the J gene end by 2 bases; junction bases not matched to a gene: 3. In germline, CDR1 is SGHTA, CDR2 FQGTGA. The CDR3 coding sequence is TGTGCCAGCAGCTTATGGACAGGGGAAAACACCGGGGAGCTGTTTTTT. It encodes CASSLWTGENTGELFF.

This clonotype showed up just a few times. The V call is TRBV5-1, the J call TRBJ2-1, with 7 positions matching TRBD1. The CDR3 contains 16 residues. Germline V gene data show CDR1 as SGHRS and CDR2 as YFSETQ. The V and J ends lost 4 bases and 3 bases, in that order; junction bases with no gene match: 10. The DNA of the CDR3 is TGCGCCAGCAGCCGAGAGGACAGGACCTTCTACAATGAGCAGTTCTTC. It encodes CASSREDRTFYNEQFF.

This chain links TRBV5-5 with TRBJ2-2; no clear D gene. The ends were cut back, 4 bases at V and 4 bases at J, with 14 bases in the middle. CDR1 is SGHKS and CDR2 is YYEKEE in the germline V gene (reference sequence). The CDR3 covers 15 residues. CDR3 coding DNA: TGTGCCAGCAGCCGAGCAACCTTCAGCACCGGGGAGCTGTTTTTT. Amino acid sequence: CASSRATFSTGELFF. Together with reference TRBV5-5 and TRBJ2-2, the CDR3 gives the full variable domain: DAGVTQSPTHLIKTRGQQVTLRCSPISGHKSVSWYQQVLGQGPQFIFQYYEKEERGRGNFPDRFSARQFPNYSSELNVNALLLGDSALYLCASSRATFSTGELFFGEGSRLTVL.

This clonotype has ten or more counts. Germline is not matched at one junction end, which may reflect a read error. The rearrangement joins TRBV5-1 to TRBJ1-5; tentative D call: TRBD1 (5 bases). CDR3 size: 15 residues. Germline V gene lookup returns CDR1 SGHRS and CDR2 YFSETQ. In DNA form, the CDR3 reads TGTGCCAGCAGCTTAGAGGGGTTGGGCAATCAGCCCCAGCATTTT. Translating it yields CASSLEGLGNQPQHF.

At least ten counts were recorded for this clonotype. The chain couples TRBV5-1 to TRBJ1-1, with D perhaps matching TRBD1 (5 bases). The CDR3 runs to 11 residues. Germline values: CDR1 SGHRS, CDR2 YFSETQ. The ends were cut back, 4 bases at V and 10 bases at J, with 11 bases in the middle. CDR3 sequence: CASSPGVGAFF. The CDR3 nucleotides are TGCGCCAGCAGCCCGGGGGTAGGAGCTTTCTTT.

The chain has TRBV15 and TRBJ1-4, with D possibly being TRBD1 (6 bases). Germline lookup yields CDR1 LNHNV and CDR2 YYDKDF (reference sequence). This CDR3 has 18 amino acids. The V end was cut by 1 base, the J end by 4 bases, with 19 bases between. The CDR3 DNA reads as TGTGCCACCAGCAGAGGGAGGGAAGGGGGACCACGTAATGAAAAACTGTTTTTT. As protein: CATSRGREGGPRNEKLFF.

This clonotype showed up many times. The gene calls are TRBV11-2 and TRBJ2-1; D gene unclear. With 6 bases removed from V and 6 bases from J, the gap between germline ends came to 12 bases. In germline, CDR1 is SGHAT, CDR2 FQNNGV. This CDR3 has 13 amino acids. The CDR3 loop is CASRRLESNEQFF. The CDR3 DNA sequence: TGTGCCAGCAGAAGGCTAGAGAGCAATGAGCAGTTCTTC.

The V gene is TRBV5-8, the J gene TRBJ1-1; 7 bases fit TRBD1. CDR3 length: 15 amino acids. Germline CDR1 is SGHTS and CDR2 is YDEGEE. J lost 0 bases, V lost 6 bases, and 8 bases had no gene match. CDR3 protein: CASNPQGSMNTEAFF. The CDR3 DNA sequence: TGTGCCAGCAACCCACAGGGGAGTATGAACACTGAAGCTTTCTTT.

This chain links TRBV6-1 with TRBJ1-4, with 9 bases lining up with TRBD1. Germline V gene lookup returns CDR1 MNHNS and CDR2 SASEGT. V lost 1 base to trimming and J lost 9 bases; unmatched junction nucleotides: 6. The CDR3 is 15 residues long. The CDR3 sequence is CASSEETGGFQKLFF. The CDR3 region has the DNA TGTGCCAGCAGTGAAGAGACAGGGGGGTTTCAAAAACTGTTTTTT.

The genes are TRBV27 and TRBJ1-1; D remains ambiguous. Germline V gene data show CDR1 as MNHEY and CDR2 as SMNVEV (reference sequence). Trimming removed 6 bases at V and 3 bases at J, with 14 bases between. CDR3 size: 14 residues. The CDR3: CASREVGDDTEAFF. CDR3 DNA sequence: TGTGCCAGCAGGGAGGTTGGCGATGACACTGAAGCTTTCTTT.

The rearrangement joins TRBV20-1 to TRBJ2-5; no firm D call. V lost 3 bases to trimming and J lost 4 bases, with 9 bases between them. CDR3 length: 12 amino acids. CDR1 and CDR2 (germline): DFQATT, SNEGSKA (reference sequence). The CDR3 region has the DNA TGCAGTGCTAGTATTGAGAGAGAGACCCAGTACTTC. Protein product: CSASIERETQYF.

This clonotype appeared a few times. This rearrangement joins TRBV7-2 to TRBJ1-3; no firm D call. Trimming took off 5 bases at V and 3 bases at J, with 20 bases between the two ends. CDR3 length: 17 amino acids. The germline CDR1 and CDR2 sequences are SGHTA and FQGNSA. The CDR3 region has the DNA TGTGCCAGCAGCCCACCTCCGGAGGACGGCCGTGGAAACACCATATATTTT. This sequence encodes CASSPPPEDGRGNTIYF.

V and J are TRBV12-5 and TRBJ2-2; D is tentatively TRBD1 or TRBD2 (5 bases each). The CDR3 loop spans 15 amino acids. Germline-derived CDR1 and CDR2 are LGHNT and FRNRAP. The germline V and J ends were trimmed by 11 bases and 2 bases, with 18 bases remaining between them. CDR3 sequence (DNA): TGTGCTGGGCGTTCCGGGACGGCCAACACCGGGGAGCTGTTTTTT. This gives the protein CAGRSGTANTGELFF. Using reference TRBV12-5 and TRBJ2-2 for the parts outside the CDR3, the full variable domain is DARVTQTPRHKVTEMGQEVTMRCQPILGHNTVFWYRQTMMQGLELLAYFRNRAPLDDSGMPKDRFSAEMPDATLATLKIQPSEPRDSAVYFCAGRSGTANTGELFFGEGSRLTVL.

This clonotype was found once. Germline and junction disagree at one end, which may indicate a read error. V is TRBV7-7 and J is TRBJ2-2, with 10 bases aligning to TRBD1. This CDR3 has 15 residues. The germline CDR1 and CDR2 sequences are SSHAT and FNYEAQ (reference sequence). DNA for the CDR3: TGTGCTAGCAGCGACGGGACAGGGGCCACCGGGGAGCTGTTTTTT. As protein: CASSDGTGATGELFF.

The chain carries TRBV15 and TRBJ1-2; D is perhaps TRBD1 (5 bases). CDR3 length: 15 residues. Deletions cut 3 bases from V and 7 bases from J, with 18 bases between. Germline CDR1 reads LNHNV; CDR2 reads YYDKDF (reference sequence). DNA for the CDR3: TGTGCCACCAGCAGGAGTGTAGGGGTAGATGTTGGCTACACCTTC. Translating it yields CATSRSVGVDVGYTF.

In regard to this clonotype: In this CDR3 the conserved last residue, phenylalanine or tryptophan, is missing, so a read error is likely. This chain uses TRBV20-1 with TRBJ1-1, with a tentative D call TRBD1 (6 bases). Trimming pared 5 bases from V and 1 base from J, leaving 11 bases between. The germline V gene has CDR1 DFQATT and CDR2 SNEGSKA (reference sequence). CDR3 length equals 13 residues. In DNA form, the CDR3 reads TGCAGTGCTGGGGGCTTCGGGAACACTGAAGCTTTCCTT. Its protein product is CSAGGFGNTEAFL.

This clonotype appeared many times. V usage is TRBV12-3 or TRBV12-4 and J usage is TRBJ1-1, with D maybe TRBD1 (6 bases). V lost 5 bases to trimming and J lost 3 bases, with 16 bases between them. The CDR3 has 15 residues. Here the CDR3 DNA reads TGTGCCAGCAGTCCTCAGCGGGGGGCTGACACTGAAGCTTTCTTT. It specifies CASSPQRGADTEAFF.

The chain combines TRBV9 with TRBJ2-5; 7 nucleotides match TRBD2. V shed 3 bases and J 5 bases; nucleotides not matched to a gene: 7. The CDR3 consists of 14 residues. In germline, CDR1 is SGDLS, CDR2 YYNGEE. The CDR3, as DNA: TGTGCCAGCAGCGGGTACATGGGAGGGGAGACCCAGTACTTC. This sequence encodes CASSGYMGGETQYF.

This clonotype was recorded a few times. J is TRBJ2-3 and V is TRBV4-2, with 10 nucleotides matching TRBD2. Germline loops: CDR1 LGHNA, CDR2 YNFKEQ. The V and J ends lost 0 bases and 0 bases, in that order; junction bases with no gene match: 6. The CDR3 covers 18 residues. For the CDR3, the DNA is TGTGCCAGCAGCCAAGAAACTAGCGGGGTAACTAGCACAGATACGCAGTATTTT. This sequence encodes CASSQETSGVTSTDTQYF.

This clonotype was observed a few times. The chain recombines TRBV6-2 or TRBV6-3 with TRBJ2-3, with TRBD1 identical over 8 bases. Germline values: CDR1 MNHEY, CDR2 SVGEGT. CDR3 length equals 13 residues. J gave up 4 bases and V 6 bases, and 3 bases lay outside the gene matches. CDR3 DNA sequence: TGTGCCAGCAGAGCAGGGGGCGCAGATACGCAGTATTTT. Protein sequence: CASRAGGADTQYF.

This clonotype occurred many times. The J gene is TRBJ1-1, the V gene TRBV6-1, with 7 bases aligning to TRBD1. V dropped 7 bases and J dropped 0; count of bases not matched to a gene: 2. The length of the CDR3 is 13 residues. Germline V lookup: CDR1 MNHNS, CDR2 SASEGT. CDR3 DNA: TGTGCCAGCAACAGGGGCTTGAACACTGAAGCTTTCTTT. Translating it yields CASNRGLNTEAFF.

The chain uses TRBV6-5 and TRBJ1-6, with D possibly being TRBD1 (5 bases). The CDR3 is 15 residues long. CDR1 and CDR2 (germline): MNHEY, SVGAGI. V shed 2 bases and J shed 2 bases, with 7 bases lying between them. The CDR3 protein is CASSYEGPYNSPLHF. The DNA for the CDR3 is TGTGCCAGCAGTTACGAGGGACCCTATAATTCACCCCTCCACTTT.

The rearrangement joins TRBV30 to TRBJ1-5; D is undetermined. The CDR3 totals 14 residues. Between the trimmed V and J ends, which lost 4 bases and 8 bases, there was a span of 18 bases. Germline V gene data show CDR1 as GTSNPN and CDR2 as SVGIG (reference sequence). The CDR3 DNA reads TGTGCCTGGACCCCGGCCACCCCCGGGGAGCCCCAGCATTTT. Protein product: CAWTPATPGEPQHF.

The chain links TRBV9 to TRBJ2-2, with 13 bases identical to TRBD2. Germline lookup yields CDR1 SGDLS and CDR2 YYNGEE. Unmatched junction bases numbered 11, after V lost 4 bases and J lost 5 bases. The CDR3 extends over 18 amino acids. The DNA for the CDR3 is TGTGCCAGCAGCAAAGGACTAGCGGGGGAGACTGTAACCGGGGAGCTGTTTTTT. Its translation is CASSKGLAGETVTGELFF.

This rearrangement joins TRBV27 to TRBJ2-6; tentatively, D is TRBD1 (6 bases). The V and J ends lost 3 bases and 0 bases respectively, with 12 bases between them. Germline CDR1 MNHEY, CDR2 SMNVEV (reference sequence). This CDR3 has 17 residues. CDR3 protein: CASSFRDIFSGANVLTF. The CDR3 DNA is TGTGCCAGCAGTTTTCGGGACATTTTCTCTGGGGCCAACGTCCTGACTTTC.

The chain combines TRBV15 with TRBJ1-5; TRBD1 is a possible D gene (6 bases). Germline V lookup: CDR1 LNHNV, CDR2 YYDKDF (reference sequence). The V end was cut by 0 bases, the J end by 4 bases, with 13 bases between. The CDR3 has 16 residues. The CDR3 reads CATSREEGGGNQPQHF. CDR3 coding DNA: TGTGCCACCAGCAGAGAAGAAGGGGGAGGTAATCAGCCCCAGCATTTT. The full variable domain, with the rest looked up from reference TRBV15 and TRBJ1-5, is DAMVIQNPRYQVTQFGKPVTLSCSQTLNHNVMYWYQQKSSQAPKLLFHYYDKDFNNEADTPDNFQSRRPNTSFCFLDIRSPGLGDTAMYLCATSREEGGGNQPQHFGDGTRLSIL.

V is TRBV29-1 and J is TRBJ1-3; 8 bases agree with TRBD1. Germline V gene data show CDR1 as SQVTM and CDR2 as ANQGSEA. Unmatched junction bases numbered 2, after V lost 6 bases and J lost 1 base. The CDR3 extends over 13 amino acids. The CDR3 DNA reads as TGCAGCGTCGGGACAGGATCTGGAAACACCATATATTTT. Translating it yields CSVGTGSGNTIYF.